The 14 T cell receptor beta chains below were found in one sample sequenced in a study of blood T cell repertoires in COVID-19. Sequencing was performed with immunoSEQ multiplex PCR; in TCRdb, only in-frame clones are kept and a portion is missing. The table lists 140,000 or so clones, over 70% of them singletons. The sample comprised peripheral blood. These receptor sequences come from a woman in her fifties or sixties with acute or convalescent COVID-19.

This chain connects TRBV14 to TRBJ1-4; 7 bases agree with TRBD1. The CDR3 sequence is 17 residues long. V trimming: 1 base; J trimming: 8 bases; junction bases outside the gene matches: 13. Germline-derived CDR1 and CDR2 are SGHDN and FVKESK. CDR3 coding DNA: TGTGCCAGCAGCCAAGGGGCAAGGACAGGACCACACGAAAAACTGTTTTTT. It encodes CASSQGARTGPHEKLFF.

The chain combines TRBV28 with TRBJ1-1; a possible D gene is TRBD1 (6 bases). The germline CDR1 and CDR2 sequences are MDHEN and SYDVKM. Trimming removed 5 bases at V and 6 bases at J, with 13 bases between. The CDR3 spans 13 residues. CDR3: CASSPGTFAEAFF. The CDR3 nucleotides read TGTGCCAGCAGTCCGGGGACATTTGCTGAAGCTTTCTTT.

This rearrangement joins TRBV5-6 to TRBJ1-6, with D tentatively TRBD1 (5 bases). V was cut by 2 bases and J by 5 bases, with 8 bases left in between. The CDR3 contains 14 residues. Germline CDR1 is SGHDT and CDR2 is YYEEEE. The CDR3 is CASSFDRNNSPLHF. The CDR3 DNA sequence: TGTGCCAGCAGCTTTGACAGAAATAATTCACCCCTCCACTTT.

The rearrangement joins TRBV10-3 to TRBJ1-2; no firm D call. From germline, CDR1 is ENHRY and CDR2 SYGVKD. Trimming stripped 6 bases from V and 8 bases from J, with 16 bases between. The CDR3 totals 13 residues. CDR3 nucleotides: TGTGCCATCAGGACTGGAGTAGGCGGAGGCTACACCTTC. Amino acid sequence: CAIRTGVGGGYTF.

The CDR3 spells CASSLNGGYEQYF. DNA of the CDR3: TGTGCCAGCAGCTTAAATGGCGGCTACGAGCAGTACTTC. V is TRBV7-3 and J is TRBJ2-7; D ambiguous. Germline CDR1 reads SGHTA; CDR2 reads FQGTGA. The CDR3 totals 13 residues. V dropped 1 base and J dropped 3 bases, with 7 bases sitting between them.

V and J are TRBV19 and TRBJ1-2; D is perhaps TRBD1 (6 bases). CDR1 and CDR2 from the germline V gene are LNHDA and SQIVND (reference sequence). The CDR3 loop spans 15 amino acids. Trimming took 2 bases from V and 6 from J, leaving 16 bases between them. The CDR3 loop is CASSIKRSGDNGYTF. Here the CDR3 DNA reads TGTGCCAGTAGTATAAAGAGGTCAGGGGATAATGGCTACACCTTC.

This clone was seen a single time. The rearrangement joins TRBV2 to TRBJ1-1; D gene uncertain. The ends were cut back, 6 bases at V and 7 bases at J, with 9 bases in the middle. There are 11 residues in the CDR3. Germline CDR1 and CDR2: SNHLY and FYNNEI. CDR3 amino acids: CASRALDEAFF. DNA of the CDR3: TGTGCCAGCAGAGCGCTGGATGAAGCTTTCTTT.

This chain's CDR3 is CASSTQGSANTEAFF. Here the CDR3 DNA reads TGTGCCAGTAGTACACAGGGGTCTGCGAACACTGAAGCTTTCTTT. V is TRBV19 and J is TRBJ1-1, with 7 bases that match TRBD1. From germline, CDR1 is LNHDA and CDR2 SQIVND (reference sequence). The CDR3 runs to 15 residues. Trimming cost V 4 bases and J 1 base; bases outside gene matches: 6.

J is TRBJ1-5 and V is TRBV6-6; TRBD1 matches at 9 bases. Germline V gives CDR1 MNHNY, CDR2 SVGAGI (reference sequence). There are 20 residues in the CDR3. The trim removed 5 bases at V and 1 base at J, leaving 18 bases unmatched. The CDR3: CASSPSRDRERALSNQPQHF. DNA for the CDR3: TGTGCCAGCAGTCCGTCCCGGGACAGGGAACGGGCTTTGAGCAATCAGCCCCAGCATTTT.

The V gene is TRBV11-3, the J gene TRBJ2-1; 11 bases fit TRBD2. CDR3 length equals 15 residues. Germline V gene sequence: CDR1 SGHNT, CDR2 YENEEA. Germline trimming cut 4 bases from V and 8 bases from J; bases unmatched to any gene: 7. The CDR3 loop reads CASSSTLLAGDEQFF. Here the CDR3 DNA reads TGTGCCAGCAGCTCCACCCTACTAGCGGGAGATGAGCAGTTCTTC. Drawing the rest from reference TRBV11-3 and TRBJ2-1, the complete variable domain is EAGVVQSPRYKIIEKKQPVAFWCNPISGHNTLYWYLQNLGQGPELLIRYENEEAVDDSQLPKDRFSAERLKGVDSTLKIQPAELGDSAVYLCASSSTLLAGDEQFFGPGTRLTVL.

V is TRBV11-2 and J is TRBJ2-7; TRBD2 agrees at 12 bases. The V gene's germline CDR1 is SGHAT and CDR2 FQNNGV. The CDR3 spans 17 residues. V shed 3 bases and J 0 bases; nucleotides not matched to a gene: 6. CDR3 sequence reads: CASSFGTSGSSSYEQYF. The CDR3 DNA is TGTGCCAGCAGCTTCGGGACTAGCGGGTCAAGCTCCTACGAGCAGTACTTC.

CDR3 DNA sequence: TGTGCCACCAGTGTTGGCGGGAGAGCGACAGATACGCAGTATTTT. Its protein product is CATSVGGRATDTQYF. The V gene is TRBV24-1, the J gene TRBJ2-3, with 7 bases fitting TRBD2. The V segment lost 5 bases and the J segment 3 bases; nucleotides outside the gene matches: 7. This CDR3 region has 15 residues. Germline V lookup: CDR1 KGHDR, CDR2 SFDVKD.

The chain links TRBV3-1 (or the pseudogene TRBV3-2) to TRBJ1-2; 9 nucleotides line up with TRBD1. V shed 1 base and J 6 bases; nucleotides not matched to a gene: 6. This CDR3 comprises 15 residues. Germline CDR1 reads LGHDT; CDR2 reads YNNKEL (reference sequence). CDR3 bases: TGTGCCAGCAGCCAAGTCGCACAGGGGGCTGATGGCTACACCTTC. Protein product: CASSQVAQGADGYTF.

The V call is TRBV5-4, the J call TRBJ1-2; tentative D call: TRBD1 (5 bases). The CDR3 runs 14 residues. CDR1 is SGHNT, CDR2 YYREEE, per germline (reference sequence). Trimming removed 2 bases at V and 5 bases at J, with 13 bases between. CDR3 sequence: CASSFLGTEYGYTF. As DNA, the CDR3 is TGTGCCAGCAGCTTTCTCGGGACTGAGTATGGCTACACCTTC.